What follows are 18 T cell receptor beta chains derived from one specimen sequenced in a study of siplizumab effects on memory and regulatory T cells. Sequenced by immunoSEQ multiplex PCR; TCRdb stores in-frame clones only, minus some. The sample yields about 40,000 clones, more than 80% seen once. Sequenced sample: naive CD4+ T cells sorted from blood. The receptors were sampled from a human donor in good health.

V and J are TRBV18 and TRBJ1-1; the match to TRBD1 covers 11 bases. This CDR3 has 18 residues. V gave up 2 bases and J gave up 0 bases; unmatched junction bases: 8. Germline values: CDR1 KGHSH, CDR2 LQKENI. In nucleotides, the CDR3 is TGTGCCAGCTCACCATACTCCGGGACAGGGGGTTTGAACACTGAAGCTTTCTTT. It yields the protein CASSPYSGTGGLNTEAFF.

J is TRBJ2-5 and V is TRBV13, with D tentatively TRBD2 (5 bases). This CDR3 is built from 13 residues. Germline CDR1 PRHDT, CDR2 FYEKMQ (reference sequence). Trimming removed 8 bases from V and 6 bases from J, with 16 bases in between. CDR3: CASRPRGFQTQYF. The CDR3 nucleotides are TGTGCCAGCCGCCCCAGAGGGTTTCAGACCCAGTACTTC.

This rearrangement joins TRBV5-1 to TRBJ1-1; D gene unclear. Germline CDR1 reads SGHRS; CDR2 reads YFSETQ. V gave up 4 bases and J gave up 5 bases, with 9 bases separating them. The CDR3 runs 12 residues. The chain's CDR3 is CASSGVGTEAFF. CDR3 nucleotides: TGCGCCAGCAGCGGAGTGGGTACTGAAGCTTTCTTT.

This chain connects TRBV5-1 to TRBJ1-3; no clear D gene. The V gene lost 1 base and the J gene lost 4 bases, with 9 bases spanning the gap. The CDR3 runs to 14 residues. Germline V gene sequence: CDR1 SGHRS, CDR2 YFSETQ. CDR3 loop: CASSLTGIGNTIYF. CDR3 nucleotides: TGCGCCAGCAGCTTGACTGGGATCGGAAACACCATATATTTT.

The rearrangement uses TRBV18 and TRBJ1-2; unclear D gene. The germline V gene has CDR1 KGHSH and CDR2 LQKENI. This CDR3 has 14 residues. Trimming left V 6 bases short and J 2 bases short, with 13 bases between. CDR3 nucleotides: TGTGCCAGCTCCCCTTACGGGGAGAACTATGGCTACACCTTC. Protein sequence: CASSPYGENYGYTF.

This chain links TRBV15 with TRBJ2-1; TRBD2 matches at 8 bases. The CDR3 runs to 15 residues. The germline CDR1 and CDR2 sequences are LNHNV and YYDKDF (reference sequence). Germline trimming cut 3 bases from V and 5 bases from J; bases unmatched to any gene: 6. In DNA form, the CDR3 reads TGTGCCACCAGCAGCCCGGGACTAGTAAACAATGAGCAGTTCTTC. It yields the protein CATSSPGLVNNEQFF.

Note on this clone: The germline gene is not matched at one end of the junction; a read error may be the cause. This chain uses TRBV11-2 with TRBJ2-3; possibly TRBD2 for D (5 bases). The germline V gene has CDR1 SGHAT and CDR2 FQNNGV. This CDR3 contains 18 residues. The CDR3 nucleotides are TGTGCCAGCCAGCGCGTCCGGAGGCCGAACGGAAGCATAGATACGCAGTATTTT. It yields the protein CASQRVRRPNGSIDTQYF.

The chain is built from TRBV5-4 and TRBJ1-1, with D uncertain. Looked up from germline, CDR1 is SGHNT and CDR2 is YYREEE (reference sequence). The CDR3 is 14 amino acids. The V and J ends lost 5 bases and 1 base respectively, with 12 bases between them. CDR3: CASSLSPRNTEAFF. CDR3 bases: TGTGCCAGCAGTTTGAGTCCAAGGAACACTGAAGCTTTCTTT.

This rearrangement joins TRBV2 to TRBJ2-1; 7 bases are a match to TRBD1. The V gene end was trimmed by 2 bases and the J gene end by 7 bases; junction bases not matched to a gene: 5. CDR1 is SNHLY, CDR2 FYNNEI, per germline. CDR3 length: 14 amino acids. DNA of the CDR3: TGTGCCAGCAGTGAAAACAGGGGTGGAAATGAGCAGTTCTTC. The encoded protein is CASSENRGGNEQFF.

The gene calls are TRBV21-1 and TRBJ2-2; no check of the table's D call, TRBD2, against the DNA was made. TRBV21-1 is deemed a pseudogene. CDR3 length: 20 residues. The CDR3: CASSKKTSGRAERGTGELFF. The CDR3 region has the DNA TGTGCCAGCAGCAAAAAGACAAGCGGGAGAGCTGAACGGGGCACCGGGGAGCTGTTTTTT.

The V call is TRBV11-2, the J call TRBJ2-1; 10 bases fit TRBD2. CDR1 and CDR2 (germline): SGHAT, FQNNGV. The CDR3 sequence is 16 residues long. V lost 2 bases and J lost 7; bases outside the gene matches: 8. In DNA, the CDR3 is TGTGCCAGCAGCTTAAGCGGGAGGGATACGTCGAATGAGCAGTTCTTC. The encoded protein is CASSLSGRDTSNEQFF.

The chain joins TRBV18 to TRBJ1-2; perhaps TRBD1 as D (5 bases). Germline CDR1 and CDR2: KGHSH and LQKENI. This CDR3 contains 15 residues. The germline V and J ends were trimmed by 5 bases and 2 bases, with 15 bases remaining between them. In DNA form, the CDR3 reads TGTGCCAGCTCAGCCGCCAGACAGAAAAACTATGGCTACACCTTC. This codes for CASSAARQKNYGYTF.

The rearrangement links TRBV21-1 to TRBJ1-2; the table gives TRBD1 as D, unverified against the DNA. TRBV21-1 is termed a pseudogene. The CDR3 length is 13 residues. CDR3 nucleotides: TGTGCCAGCACCAGGGGACAGGGGAATGGCTACACCTTC. It codes for CASTRGQGNGYTF.

The gene calls are TRBV5-1 and TRBJ2-1; unclear D gene. Trimming cost V 5 bases and J 8 bases, with 11 bases left between them. This CDR3 is 12 amino acids long. CDR1 is SGHRS and CDR2 is YFSETQ in the germline V gene. The CDR3 is CASSLIGDEQFF. In nucleotides, the CDR3 is TGCGCCAGCAGTCTCATTGGTGATGAGCAGTTCTTC. The entire variable domain, with the rest obtained from reference TRBV5-1 and TRBJ2-1, is as follows: KAGVTQTPRYLIKTRGQQVTLSCSPISGHRSVSWYQQTPGQGLQFLFEYFSETQRNKGNFPGRFSGRQFSNSRSEMNVSTLELGDSALYLCASSLIGDEQFFGPGTRLTVL.

V and J are TRBV10-3 and TRBJ2-7; D ambiguous. CDR1 and CDR2 (germline): ENHRY, SYGVKD. CDR3 length equals 14 residues. Between the trimmed V and J ends, which lost 0 bases and 0 bases, there was a span of 6 bases. The CDR3 region has the DNA TGTGCCATCAGTGAGTCGATGGTCTCCTACGAGCAGTACTTC. This translates into CAISESMVSYEQYF.

The rearrangement links TRBV19 to TRBJ2-3; 14 bases line up with TRBD2. The CDR3 has 17 amino acids. J lost 2 bases, V lost 4 bases, and 5 bases had no gene match. From germline, CDR1 is LNHDA and CDR2 SQIVND (reference sequence). CDR3 loop: CASSTGTSGSFTDTQYF. The CDR3 DNA follows: TGTGCCAGTAGTACCGGGACTAGCGGGAGTTTCACAGATACGCAGTATTTT.

The rearrangement joins TRBV18 to TRBJ1-4; no clear D gene. The V gene's germline CDR1 is KGHSH and CDR2 LQKENI. The germline V and J ends were trimmed by 3 bases and 7 bases, with 18 bases remaining between them. There are 16 residues in the CDR3. The DNA for the CDR3 is TGTGCCAGCTCACCCGAGCTAGCCCGGGTGACTGAAAAACTGTTTTTT. This encodes CASSPELARVTEKLFF.

The rearrangement uses TRBV5-1 and TRBJ2-5; D is unresolved. The length of the CDR3 is 12 residues. Trimming shortened V by 4 bases and J by 7 bases, and 11 bases separated the two germline ends. Germline V gene lookup returns CDR1 SGHRS and CDR2 YFSETQ. CDR3: CASSIDFRTQYF. The CDR3 nucleotides are TGCGCCAGCAGCATCGATTTCCGGACCCAGTACTTC.